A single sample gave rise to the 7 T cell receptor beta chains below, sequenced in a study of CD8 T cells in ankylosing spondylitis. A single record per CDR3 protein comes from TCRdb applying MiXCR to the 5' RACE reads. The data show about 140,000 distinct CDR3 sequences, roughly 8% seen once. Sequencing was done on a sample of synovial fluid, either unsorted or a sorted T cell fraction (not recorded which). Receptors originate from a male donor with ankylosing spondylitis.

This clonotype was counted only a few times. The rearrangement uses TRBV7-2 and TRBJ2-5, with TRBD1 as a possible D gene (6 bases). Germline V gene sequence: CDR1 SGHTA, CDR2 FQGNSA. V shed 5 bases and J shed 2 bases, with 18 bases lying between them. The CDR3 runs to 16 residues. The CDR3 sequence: CASSAYRETRQETQYF. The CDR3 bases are TGTGCCAGCAGCGCTTACAGGGAAACAAGGCAAGAGACCCAGTACTTC.

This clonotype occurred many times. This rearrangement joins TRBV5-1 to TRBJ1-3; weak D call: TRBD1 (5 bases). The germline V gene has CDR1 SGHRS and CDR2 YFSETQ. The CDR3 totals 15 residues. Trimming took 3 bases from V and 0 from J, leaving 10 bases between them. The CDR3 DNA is TGCGCCAGCAGCTCCGGGGCGTTCTCTGGAAACACCATATATTTT. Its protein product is CASSSGAFSGNTIYF.

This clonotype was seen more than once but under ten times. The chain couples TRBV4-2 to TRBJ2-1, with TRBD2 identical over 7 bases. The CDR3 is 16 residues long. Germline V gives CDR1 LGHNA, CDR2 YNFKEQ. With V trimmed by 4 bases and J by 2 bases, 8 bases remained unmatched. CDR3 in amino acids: CASSLRAGDAYNEQFF. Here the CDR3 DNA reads TGTGCCAGCAGCCTTAGGGCGGGAGATGCCTACAATGAGCAGTTCTTC.

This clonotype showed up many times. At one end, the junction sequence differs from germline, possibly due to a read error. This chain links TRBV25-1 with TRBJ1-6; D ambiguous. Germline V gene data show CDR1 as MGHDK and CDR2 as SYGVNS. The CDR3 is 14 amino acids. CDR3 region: CATSRAVANSPLHF. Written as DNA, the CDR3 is TGTGCCACCAGTCGAGCGGTGGCCAATTCACCCCTCCACTTT.

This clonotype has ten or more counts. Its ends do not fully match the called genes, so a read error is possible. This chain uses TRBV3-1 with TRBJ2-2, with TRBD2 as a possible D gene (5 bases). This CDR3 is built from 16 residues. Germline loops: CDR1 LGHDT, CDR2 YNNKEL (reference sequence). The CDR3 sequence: CASTQWRGPNTGELFF. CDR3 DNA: TGTGCCAGCACCCAATGGCGCGGGCCGAACACCGGGGAGCTGTTTTTT.

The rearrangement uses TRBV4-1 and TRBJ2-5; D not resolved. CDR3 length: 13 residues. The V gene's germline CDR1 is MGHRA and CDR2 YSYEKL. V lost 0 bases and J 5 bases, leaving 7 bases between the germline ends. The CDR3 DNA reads TGCGCCAGCAGCCAAGAGGCGTTGGAGACCCAGTACTTC. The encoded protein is CASSQEALETQYF.

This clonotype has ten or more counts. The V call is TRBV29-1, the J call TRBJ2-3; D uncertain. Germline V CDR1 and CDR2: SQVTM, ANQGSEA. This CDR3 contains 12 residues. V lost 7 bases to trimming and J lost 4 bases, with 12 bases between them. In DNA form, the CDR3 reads TGCAGCGGGGGTAAAGTCCCAGATACGCAGTATTTT. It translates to CSGGKVPDTQYF.